The sample holds a few counts of the clone carrying this TCR beta chain. This record belongs to a study of blood T cells in healthy people across ages. The CDR3 covers 13 residues. V was cut by 6 bases and J by 9 bases, with 15 bases left in between. CDR1 and CDR2 (germline): MNHNS, SASEGT. A J-beta primer mix and a sample-barcoded 5' primer were used in a second PCR of roughly 6 to 12 cycles. TCRdb analysed the 5' RACE reads with MiXCR anew, one entry per CDR3 protein. This table holds 750,000 to 850,000 distinct CDR3 sequences, roughly 25% found once. This sample was also put to use in a study of T cells of mothers and their children.

The sample taken for sequencing was blood. The TCR originated in a boy under 18 in good health. The chain recombines TRBV6-1 with TRBJ1-5; D uncertain. CDR3 bases: TGTGCCAGCAGGAGGGATCTAGCGGGGCCCCAGCATTTT. Protein sequence: CASRRDLAGPQHF.